Following are 15 T cell receptor beta chains from one sample sequenced in a study of response to subunit inactivated influenza vaccine (dated by TCRdb to about 2018). The library was obtained by RT-PCR. Sequencing took place on an Illumina HiSeq 2500. TCRdb reprocessing: public reads trimmed at Q25 with fastp, clones called with MiXCR, in-frame beta chains kept. Every entry covers one CDR3 protein and lists the most common genes and DNA from its rows. The table for this sample lists 500,000 to 600,000 distinct CDR3 sequences; approximately 7.6% of them were counted only once. The ten largest clones capture roughly 13% of the sample. Sample: PBMCs from blood, taken around 25 months after vaccination. These receptors all come from a man between 50 and 69 years old who received an inactivated influenza vaccine. Donor details come from another sample of the same person, matched by shared clones.

This clonotype was counted at least ten times. The J gene is TRBJ1-1, the V gene TRBV20-1; D gene unclear. The CDR3 loop spans 13 amino acids. Per the germline V gene, CDR1 is DFQATT and CDR2 is SNEGSKA (reference sequence). V was trimmed by 1 base and J by 0 bases, leaving 6 bases between them. The CDR3 DNA sequence: TGCAGTGCTAGAGCAAATGTGAACACTGAAGCTTTCTTT. It codes for CSARANVNTEAFF.

The chain recombines TRBV6-1 with TRBJ2-3, with TRBD2 as a possible D gene (5 bases). The CDR3 has 13 residues. Germline V gene lookup returns CDR1 MNHNS and CDR2 SASEGT. V was trimmed by 6 bases and J by 4 bases, leaving 11 bases between them. The CDR3 loop is CASRLSAADTQYF. In nucleotides, the CDR3 is TGTGCCAGCAGGCTATCAGCGGCAGATACGCAGTATTTT.

The J gene is TRBJ1-2, the V gene TRBV20-1, with 7 bases that match TRBD1. There are 11 residues in the CDR3. V shed 7 bases and J 7 bases; nucleotides not matched to a gene: 6. CDR1 and CDR2 from the germline V gene are DFQATT and SNEGSKA (reference sequence). The CDR3 DNA follows: TGCAGTGAAAGACAGGGCTCTGGCTACACCTTC. As protein: CSERQGSGYTF.

The chain carries TRBV12-3 or TRBV12-4 and TRBJ2-5; maybe TRBD1 (7 bases). CDR3 length: 13 residues. Trimming removed 6 bases at V and 7 bases at J, with 15 bases between. CDR3 loop: CASSRRQGGTQYF. In DNA, the CDR3 is TGTGCCAGCAGCCGAAGACAGGGAGGGACCCAGTACTTC.

This chain uses TRBV27 with TRBJ2-7; D may be TRBD1 (5 bases). Trimming took 2 bases from V and 2 from J, leaving 13 bases between them. Germline V gene sequence: CDR1 MNHEY, CDR2 SMNVEV (reference sequence). The CDR3 length is 15 residues. CDR3: CASSLTWTSTYEQYF. The CDR3 region has the DNA TGTGCCAGCAGTTTAACCTGGACATCGACCTACGAGCAGTACTTC.

This clonotype turned up a few times. The chain is built from TRBV7-9 and TRBJ2-7; 7 bases map to TRBD1. J gave up 2 bases and V 2 bases, and 6 bases lay outside the gene matches. The germline CDR1 and CDR2 sequences are SEHNR and FQNEAQ (reference sequence). The CDR3 spans 15 residues. DNA of the CDR3: TGTGCCAGCAGCTTATTTGGCGACAGGGCCTACGAGCAGTACTTC. Amino acids: CASSLFGDRAYEQYF.

This clonotype came up a few times. For the CDR3, the DNA is TGTGCCAGCAGCGTCCGACAGGGGAATGAAAAACTGTTTTTT. It yields the protein CASSVRQGNEKLFF. This chain connects TRBV7-9 to TRBJ1-4; TRBD1 aligns across 8 bases. Per the germline V gene, CDR1 is SEHNR and CDR2 is FQNEAQ (reference sequence). CDR3 length: 14 amino acids. Unmatched junction bases numbered 4, after V lost 5 bases and J lost 5 bases.

This clonotype was observed many times. J is TRBJ1-1 and V is TRBV21-1; TRBD1 is the table's D call, not checked against the DNA. TRBV21-1 represents a pseudogene. The CDR3 runs to 16 residues. CDR3 region: CASSNGRGYANTEAFF. CDR3 bases: TGTGCCAGCAGCAATGGGAGAGGATATGCGAACACTGAAGCTTTCTTT.

This clonotype was seen a few times. The chain links TRBV11-1 to TRBJ2-7; no definite D call. Germline-derived CDR1 and CDR2 are SGHAT and FQDESV (reference sequence). Between the trimmed V and J ends, which lost 6 bases and 1 base, there was a span of 16 bases. The CDR3 covers 15 residues. The CDR3 sequence: CASSSTQARSYEQYF. CDR3 bases: TGTGCCAGCAGTTCGACCCAAGCGAGGTCCTACGAGCAGTACTTC.

The genes are TRBV20-1 and TRBJ1-1; D remains unclear. The germline V gene encodes CDR1 DFQATT and CDR2 SNEGSKA (reference sequence). Trimming shortened V by 6 bases and J by 0 bases, and 17 bases separated the two germline ends. This CDR3 region has 15 residues. CDR3 DNA sequence: TGCAGTGCCCGGTTGTGGGAAGAGATGAACACTGAAGCTTTCTTT. It codes for CSARLWEEMNTEAFF.

This clonotype was counted ten times or more. The chain has TRBV10-3 and TRBJ2-7; D not certain. This CDR3 spans 14 amino acids. CDR1 and CDR2 from the germline V gene are ENHRY and SYGVKD. Trimming left V 0 bases short and J 4 bases short, with 10 bases between. CDR3 residues: CAISESNYGYEQYF. The CDR3 DNA reads as TGTGCCATCAGTGAGTCAAATTACGGTTACGAGCAGTACTTC.

V gene TRBV12-3 or TRBV12-4 combines with J gene TRBJ2-1; 12 bases map to TRBD2. The junction had 10 bases not matched to a gene; V was cut back by 4 bases and J by 9 bases. The CDR3 is 16 residues long. The CDR3 reads CASSSGLAGLSVEQFF. In DNA form, the CDR3 reads TGTGCCAGCAGTTCCGGACTAGCGGGGCTTTCGGTTGAGCAGTTCTTC.

This clonotype was counted many times. The chain is built from TRBV4-2 and TRBJ2-3; 10 bases match TRBD2. The germline V gene encodes CDR1 LGHNA and CDR2 YNFKEQ. The CDR3 is 16 residues long. V was pared by 4 bases and J by 3 bases, with 7 bases of the junction left unmatched. The CDR3 DNA reads TGTGCCAGCAGCCCACGTGTAGCGGGAGGAACAGATACGCAGTATTTT. Translating it yields CASSPRVAGGTDTQYF.

The chain links TRBV5-1 to TRBJ1-1; 8 bases are shared with TRBD1. This CDR3 spans 15 amino acids. From germline, CDR1 is SGHRS and CDR2 YFSETQ. V was pared by 0 bases and J by 8 bases, with 9 bases of the junction left unmatched. This CDR3 is CASSLVPGGVLEAFF. The CDR3 nucleotides read TGCGCCAGCAGCTTGGTTCCAGGGGGCGTCTTGGAAGCTTTCTTT.

The V gene is TRBV5-6, the J gene TRBJ2-1; D is unresolved. V was cut by 0 bases and J by 4 bases, with 14 bases left in between. CDR1 and CDR2 from the germline V gene are SGHDT and YYEEEE. This CDR3 contains 16 residues. The CDR3: CASSLDPGSHYNEQFF. In DNA, the CDR3 is TGTGCCAGCAGCTTGGACCCAGGATCCCATTACAATGAGCAGTTCTTC.